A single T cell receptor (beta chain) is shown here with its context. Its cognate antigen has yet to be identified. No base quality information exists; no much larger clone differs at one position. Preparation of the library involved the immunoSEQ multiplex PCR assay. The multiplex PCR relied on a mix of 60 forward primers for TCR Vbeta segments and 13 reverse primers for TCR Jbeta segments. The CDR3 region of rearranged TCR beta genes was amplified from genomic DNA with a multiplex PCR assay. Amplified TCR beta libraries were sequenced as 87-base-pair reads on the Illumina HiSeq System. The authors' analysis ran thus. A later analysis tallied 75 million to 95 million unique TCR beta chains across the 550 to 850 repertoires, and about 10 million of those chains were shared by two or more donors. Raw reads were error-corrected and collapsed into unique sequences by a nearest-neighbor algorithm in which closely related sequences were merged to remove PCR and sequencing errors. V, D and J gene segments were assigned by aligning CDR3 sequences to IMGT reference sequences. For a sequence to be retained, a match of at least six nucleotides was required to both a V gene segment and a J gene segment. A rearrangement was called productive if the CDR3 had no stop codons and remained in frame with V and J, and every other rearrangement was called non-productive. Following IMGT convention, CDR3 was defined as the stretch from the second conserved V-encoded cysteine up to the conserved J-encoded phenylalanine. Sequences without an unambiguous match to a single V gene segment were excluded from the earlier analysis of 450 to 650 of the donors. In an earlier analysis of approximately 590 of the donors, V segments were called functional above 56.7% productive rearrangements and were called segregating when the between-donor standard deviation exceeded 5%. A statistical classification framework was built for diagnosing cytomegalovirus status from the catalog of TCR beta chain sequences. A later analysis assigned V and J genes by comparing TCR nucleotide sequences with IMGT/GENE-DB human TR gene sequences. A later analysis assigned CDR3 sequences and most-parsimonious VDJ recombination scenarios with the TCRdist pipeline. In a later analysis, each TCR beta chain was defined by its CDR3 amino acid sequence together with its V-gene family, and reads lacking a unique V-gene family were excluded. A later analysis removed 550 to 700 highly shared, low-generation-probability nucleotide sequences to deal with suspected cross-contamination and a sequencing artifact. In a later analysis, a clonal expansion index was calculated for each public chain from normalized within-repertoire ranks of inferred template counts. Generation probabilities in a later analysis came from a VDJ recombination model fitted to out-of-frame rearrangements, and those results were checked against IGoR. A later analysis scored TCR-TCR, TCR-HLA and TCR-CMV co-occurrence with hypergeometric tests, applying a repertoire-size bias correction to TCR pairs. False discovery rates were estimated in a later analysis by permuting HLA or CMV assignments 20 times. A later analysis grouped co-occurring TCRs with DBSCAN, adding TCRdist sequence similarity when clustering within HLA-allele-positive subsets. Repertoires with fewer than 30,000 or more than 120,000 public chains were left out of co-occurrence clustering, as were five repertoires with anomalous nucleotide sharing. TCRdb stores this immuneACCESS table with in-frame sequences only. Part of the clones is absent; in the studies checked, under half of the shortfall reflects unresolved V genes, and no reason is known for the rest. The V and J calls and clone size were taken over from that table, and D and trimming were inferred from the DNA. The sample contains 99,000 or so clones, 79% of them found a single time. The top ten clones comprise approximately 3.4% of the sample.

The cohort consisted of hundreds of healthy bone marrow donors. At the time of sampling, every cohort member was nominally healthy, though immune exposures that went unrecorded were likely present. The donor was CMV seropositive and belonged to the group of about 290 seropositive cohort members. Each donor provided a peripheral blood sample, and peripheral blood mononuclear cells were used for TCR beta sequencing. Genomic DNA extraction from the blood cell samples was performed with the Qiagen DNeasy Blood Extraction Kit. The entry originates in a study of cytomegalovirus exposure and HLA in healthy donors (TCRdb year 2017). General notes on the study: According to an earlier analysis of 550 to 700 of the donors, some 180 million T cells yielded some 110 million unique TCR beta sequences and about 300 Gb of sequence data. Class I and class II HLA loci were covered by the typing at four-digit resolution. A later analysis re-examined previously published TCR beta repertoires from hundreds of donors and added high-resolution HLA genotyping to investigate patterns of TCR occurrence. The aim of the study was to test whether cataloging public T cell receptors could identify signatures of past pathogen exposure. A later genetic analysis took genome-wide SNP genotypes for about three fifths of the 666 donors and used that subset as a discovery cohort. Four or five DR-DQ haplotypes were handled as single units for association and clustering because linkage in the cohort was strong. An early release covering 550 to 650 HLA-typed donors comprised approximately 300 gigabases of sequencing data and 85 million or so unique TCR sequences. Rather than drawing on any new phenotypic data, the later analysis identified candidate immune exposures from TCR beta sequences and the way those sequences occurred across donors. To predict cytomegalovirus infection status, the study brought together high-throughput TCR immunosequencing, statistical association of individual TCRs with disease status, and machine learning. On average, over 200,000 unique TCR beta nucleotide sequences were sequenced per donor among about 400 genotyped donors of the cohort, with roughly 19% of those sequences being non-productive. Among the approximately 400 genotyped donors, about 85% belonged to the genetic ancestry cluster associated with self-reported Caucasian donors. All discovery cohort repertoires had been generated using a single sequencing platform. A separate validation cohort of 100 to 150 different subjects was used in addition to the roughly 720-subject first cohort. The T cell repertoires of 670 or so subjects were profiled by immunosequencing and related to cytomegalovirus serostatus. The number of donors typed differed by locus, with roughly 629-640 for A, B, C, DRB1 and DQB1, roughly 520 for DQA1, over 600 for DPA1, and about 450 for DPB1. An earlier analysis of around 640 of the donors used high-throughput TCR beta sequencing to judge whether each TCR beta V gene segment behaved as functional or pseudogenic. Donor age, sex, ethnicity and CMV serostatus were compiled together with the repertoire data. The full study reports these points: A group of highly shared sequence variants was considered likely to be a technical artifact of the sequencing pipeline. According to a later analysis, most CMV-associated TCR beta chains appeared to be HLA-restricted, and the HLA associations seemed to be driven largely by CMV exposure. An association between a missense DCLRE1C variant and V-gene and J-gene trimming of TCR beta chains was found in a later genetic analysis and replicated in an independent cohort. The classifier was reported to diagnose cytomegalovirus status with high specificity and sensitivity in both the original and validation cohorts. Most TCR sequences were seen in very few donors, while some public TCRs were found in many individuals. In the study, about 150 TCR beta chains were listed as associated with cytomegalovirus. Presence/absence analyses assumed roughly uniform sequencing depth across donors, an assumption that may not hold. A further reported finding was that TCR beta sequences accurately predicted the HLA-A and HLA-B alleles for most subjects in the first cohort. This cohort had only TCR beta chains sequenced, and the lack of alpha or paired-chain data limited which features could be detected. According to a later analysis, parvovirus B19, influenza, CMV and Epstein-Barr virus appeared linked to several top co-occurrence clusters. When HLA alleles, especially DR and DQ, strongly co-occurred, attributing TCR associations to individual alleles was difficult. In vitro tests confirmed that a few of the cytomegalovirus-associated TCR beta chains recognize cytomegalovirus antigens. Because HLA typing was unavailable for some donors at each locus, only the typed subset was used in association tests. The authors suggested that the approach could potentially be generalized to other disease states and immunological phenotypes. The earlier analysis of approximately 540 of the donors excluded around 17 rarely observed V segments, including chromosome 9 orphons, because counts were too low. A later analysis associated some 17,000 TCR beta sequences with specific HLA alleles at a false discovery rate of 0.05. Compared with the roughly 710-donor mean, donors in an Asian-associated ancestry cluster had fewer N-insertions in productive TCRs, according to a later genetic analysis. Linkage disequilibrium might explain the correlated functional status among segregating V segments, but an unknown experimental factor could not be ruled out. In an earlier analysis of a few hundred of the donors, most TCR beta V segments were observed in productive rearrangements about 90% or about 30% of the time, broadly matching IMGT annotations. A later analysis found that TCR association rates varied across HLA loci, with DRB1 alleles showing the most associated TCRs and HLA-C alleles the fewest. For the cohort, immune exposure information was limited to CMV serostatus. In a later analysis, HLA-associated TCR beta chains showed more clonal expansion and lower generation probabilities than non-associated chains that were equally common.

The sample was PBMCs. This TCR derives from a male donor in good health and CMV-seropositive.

The bases read TGCGCCAGCAGCCAAGACCCAGGGTATAATTCACCCCTCCACTTT. This yields the protein CASSQDPGYNSPLHF. Recombination linked TRBV4-1 to TRBJ1-6; matching of 5 bases hints at TRBD1 as the D gene. The germline ends are 7 bases apart after V is trimmed by 0 bases and J by 4 bases. The CDR3 numbers 15 residues from cysteine through phenylalanine. The CDR3 DNA has 45 bases and is translated from base 1. The germline V gene provides CDR1 MGHRA and CDR2 YSYEKL.